This TCR beta chain was captured in a study of blood T cell repertoires in COVID-19. V gave up 3 bases and J gave up 0 bases, with 11 bases separating them. CDR3 length: 15 residues. Germline values: CDR1 WNHNN, CDR2 SYGVQD (reference sequence). TCRdb keeps only in-frame clones here, not all; method: immunoSEQ multiplex PCR. The table has about 440,000 clones, 87% seen once. Sequenced input: PBMCs or T cells enriched from blood (not recorded which). This sequence originates from a woman under 30 with acute COVID-19. The rearrangement links TRBV10-1 to TRBJ2-5; D not resolved. CDR3 loop: CASSDQRNNQETQYF. Here the CDR3 DNA reads TGCGCCAGCAGTGATCAGCGAAATAACCAAGAGACCCAGTACTTC.